This entry concerns a single TCR beta chain. V lost 1 base, J lost 7 bases, and 5 bases lay in between. The CDR3 sequence is 12 residues long. Germline assignment: CDR1 GTSNPN and CDR2 SVGIG (reference sequence). The sample originates from a study of blood T cell repertoires in COVID-19. Turning to the study itself: Samples came from the United States, Italy and Spain, spanning acute and convalescent COVID-19. In each case, the material was cDNA or gDNA derived from T cells, B-cell-depleted T cells, or PBMCs.

Per the original data handling: Estimates of nucleated cell counts were drawn from the amplification of reference gene primers. Using immunoSEQ multiplex PCR, the repertoire was profiled, and TCRdb retains in-frame clones only, with some absent. Clone size and the V and J calls come from that table; the DNA yielded D and trimming. Here the sample spans about 70,000 clones, roughly 86% being singletons. The V gene is TRBV30, the J gene TRBJ1-6; tentative D call: TRBD1 (5 bases). The specimen was peripheral blood. The sequence came from a man aged 55-75 years with acute or convalescent COVID-19. CDR3 loop: CAWSEGNSPLHF. CDR3 DNA: TGTGCCTGGAGTGAGGGGAATTCACCCCTCCACTTT.